What follows is one T cell receptor beta chain and its context. The record originates from a study of blood T cell repertoires in COVID-19. Overall study context: Samples representing acute and convalescent COVID-19 were sourced from the United States, Italy and Spain.

Per the original methods: Reference gene primer amplification in the assay estimated nucleated cell counts. The assay was immunoSEQ multiplex PCR, and TCRdb's table has in-frame clones only and misses some. For V, J and clone size, that table is used; D and trimming come from the DNA. Seen here are 80,000 to 95,000 clones, more than 65% observed once, and the top ten hold roughly 25%. The CDR3 has 12 amino acids. The ends were cut back, 7 bases at V and 7 bases at J, with 14 bases in the middle. Per the germline V gene, CDR1 is SQVTM and CDR2 is ANQGSEA. The sequence came from a man aged 80 or over with active or convalescent COVID-19. The genes are TRBV29-1 and TRBJ1-3; weak D call: TRBD1 (5 bases). The sequenced sample consisted of peripheral blood. The DNA for the CDR3 is TGCAGCGCCAGCCGGGAGGGGAACACCATATATTTT. This encodes CSASREGNTIYF.